Listed below are T cell receptor beta chains from one sample, sequenced in a study of cytomegalovirus exposure and HLA in healthy donors. The repertoire was sequenced with immunoSEQ multiplex PCR; TCRdb's copy has only in-frame clones and lacks some. The table includes more than 140,000 clones, over 60% detected once. Sequences were obtained from PBMCs. The source is a woman in her twenties or thirties in good health and CMV-seropositive. CDR3s include the opening cysteine and the closing phenylalanine or tryptophan. D genes are given only for firm matches. The listing skips clone size in some rows; elsewhere it reads once, few, many or a size class.

clone_size,v_call,d_call,j_call,cdr3_length,cdr3_aa,cdr3_nt
few,TRBV5-4,.,TRBJ2-7,13,CASRPWGAYEQYF,TGTGCCAGCAGACCCTGGGGGGCCTACGAGCAGTACTTC
.,TRBV5-1,TRBD1,TRBJ2-1,14,CASSLHGQDNEQFF,TGCGCCAGCAGCTTGCATGGACAGGACAATGAGCAGTTCTTC
.,TRBV7-9,.,TRBJ1-3,15,CASSSNRDSGNTIYF,TGTGCCAGCAGCTCTAACAGGGATTCTGGAAACACCATATATTTT
few,TRBV6-1,TRBD1,TRBJ2-7,14,CASDPGQGRYEQYF,TGTGCCAGCGATCCGGGACAGGGTCGCTACGAGCAGTACTTC
many,TRBV19,.,TRBJ1-2,15,CASSIGPGGRLGYTF,TGTGCCAGTAGTATCGGCCCCGGGGGGCGGCTCGGCTACACCTTC
few,TRBV6-6,.,TRBJ1-5,13,CASSPTENQPQHF,TGTGCCAGCAGTCCGACTGAAAATCAGCCCCAGCATTTT
few,TRBV7-9,TRBD1,TRBJ2-7,16,CASSSWTGPRSYEQYF,TGTGCCAGCAGCTCTTGGACAGGCCCGCGTTCCTACGAGCAGTACTTC
.,TRBV7-9,TRBD1,TRBJ1-2,15,CASSLVRDRDYGYTF,TGTGCCAGCAGCTTAGTTCGGGACAGGGACTATGGCTACACCTTC
.,TRBV2,.,TRBJ1-1,13,CASRTQGNTEAFF,TGTGCCAGCAGAACCCAGGGGAACACTGAAGCTTTCTTT
.,TRBV5-1,TRBD1,TRBJ1-5,13,CASSIGTDQPQHF,TGCGCCAGCAGCATAGGGACAGACCAGCCCCAGCATTTT
few,TRBV7-2,TRBD1,TRBJ1-1,16,CASSLGGSRDRGRSFF,TGTGCCAGCAGCTTAGGCGGTAGTCGGGACAGGGGGCGTTCGTTCTTT
.,TRBV2,.,TRBJ1-2,14,CASSGELANYGYTF,TGTGCCAGCAGTGGAGAATTAGCTAACTATGGCTACACCTTC
.,TRBV5-4,TRBD1,TRBJ1-3,16,CASSRTRQGARNTIYF,TGTGCCAGCAGCCGGACCCGACAGGGGGCGAGAAACACCATATATTTT
.,TRBV2,TRBD1,TRBJ1-5,12,CASRGTVQPQHF,TGTGCCAGCAGGGGGACAGTTCAGCCCCAGCATTTT
.,TRBV4-1,TRBD1,TRBJ2-2,16,CASSRPYQGDTGELFF,TGCGCCAGCAGCCGACCTTACCAGGGGGACACCGGGGAGCTGTTTTTT
.,TRBV6-5,.,TRBJ2-7,14,CASSPDRSSYEQYF,TGTGCCAGCAGTCCTGACCGGAGTTCCTACGAGCAGTACTTC
once,TRBV27,TRBD1,TRBJ1-4,16,CASSFQRTGGNEKLFF,TGTGCCAGCAGTTTTCAACGGACAGGGGGGAATGAAAAACTGTTTTTT
.,TRBV4-1,.,TRBJ2-6,16,CASSQLGPYGANVLTF,TGCGCCAGCAGCCAACTAGGCCCTTATGGGGCCAACGTCCTGACTTTC
.,TRBV29-1,.,TRBJ2-7,16,CSVLGFVGQRAYEQYF,TGCAGCGTTCTGGGGTTCGTGGGACAGCGGGCCTACGAGCAGTACTTC
.,TRBV19,.,TRBJ1-4,15,CASSISGRGGEKLFF,TGTGCCAGTAGTATCAGCGGCAGGGGCGGCGAAAAACTGTTTTTT
.,TRBV18,.,TRBJ2-7,15,CASSPLSSAPYEQYF,TGTGCCAGCTCGCCTTTATCCTCCGCGCCCTACGAGCAGTACTTC
.,TRBV18,.,TRBJ1-3,16,CASSPGLSYSGNTIYF,TGTGCCAGCTCACCAGGGCTCTCGTACTCTGGAAACACCATATATTTT
.,TRBV5-4,.,TRBJ2-4,14,CASSGDRRGNIQYF,TGTGCCAGCAGCGGGGACAGGCGGGGGAACATTCAGTACTTC
.,TRBV7-8,.,TRBJ2-7,15,CASSLVGQGTYEQYF,TGTGCCAGCAGCCTGGTAGGGCAGGGGACCTACGAGCAGTACTTC
.,TRBV28,.,TRBJ2-7,12,CASSTGLYEQYF,TGTGCCAGCAGTACGGGACTCTACGAGCAGTACTTC
.,TRBV5-6,TRBD1,TRBJ2-1,15,CASIALGTANNEQFF,TGTGCCAGCATAGCTCTCGGGACAGCAAACAATGAGCAGTTCTTC
.,TRBV5-4,TRBD1,TRBJ1-6,15,CASSRQGVVDSPLHF,TGTGCCAGCAGCAGACAGGGGGTTGTGGATTCACCCCTCCACTTT
.,TRBV4-1,TRBD2,TRBJ2-7,16,CASSRWTSGGSYEQYF,TGCGCCAGCAGCCGCTGGACTAGCGGGGGGTCCTACGAGCAGTACTTC